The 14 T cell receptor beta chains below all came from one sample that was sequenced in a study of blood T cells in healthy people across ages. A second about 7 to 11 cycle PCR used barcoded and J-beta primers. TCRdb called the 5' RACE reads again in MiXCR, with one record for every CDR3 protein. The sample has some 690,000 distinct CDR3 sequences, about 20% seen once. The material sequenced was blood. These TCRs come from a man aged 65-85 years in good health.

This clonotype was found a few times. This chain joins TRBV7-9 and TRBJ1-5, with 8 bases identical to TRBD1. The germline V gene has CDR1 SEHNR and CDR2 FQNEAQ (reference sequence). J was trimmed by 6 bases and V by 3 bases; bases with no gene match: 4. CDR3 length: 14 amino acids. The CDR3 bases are TGTGCCAGCAGCTTCACAGGGACAGGTCAGCCCCAGCATTTT. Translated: CASSFTGTGQPQHF.

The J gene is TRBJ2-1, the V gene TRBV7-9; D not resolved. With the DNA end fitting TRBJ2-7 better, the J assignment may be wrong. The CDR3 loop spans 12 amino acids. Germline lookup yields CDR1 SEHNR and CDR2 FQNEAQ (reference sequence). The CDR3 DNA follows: TGTGCCAGCAGCTTCTCGTCGCACGAGCAGTACTTC. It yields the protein CASSFSSHEQYF.

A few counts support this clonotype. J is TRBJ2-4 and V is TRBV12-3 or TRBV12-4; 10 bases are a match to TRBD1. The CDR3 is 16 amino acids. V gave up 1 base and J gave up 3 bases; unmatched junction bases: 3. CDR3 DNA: TGTGCCAGCAGTTTAGAGGGACAGGGGCTCAAAAACATTCAGTACTTC. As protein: CASSLEGQGLKNIQYF.

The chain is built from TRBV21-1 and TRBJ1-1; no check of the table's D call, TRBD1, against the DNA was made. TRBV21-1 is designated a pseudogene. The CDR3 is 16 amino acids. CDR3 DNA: TGTGCCAGCAGCAAAAGTCGATCCCCAGTCGACACTGAAGCTTTCTTT. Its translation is CASSKSRSPVDTEAFF.

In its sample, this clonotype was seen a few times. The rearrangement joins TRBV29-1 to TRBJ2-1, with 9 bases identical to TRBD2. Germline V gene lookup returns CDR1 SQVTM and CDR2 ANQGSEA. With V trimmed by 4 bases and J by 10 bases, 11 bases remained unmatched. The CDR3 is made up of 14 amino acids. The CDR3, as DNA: TGCAGCGTTGCCCAGCTAGCGGGAATCAGGGAGCAGTTCTTC. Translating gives CSVAQLAGIREQFF.

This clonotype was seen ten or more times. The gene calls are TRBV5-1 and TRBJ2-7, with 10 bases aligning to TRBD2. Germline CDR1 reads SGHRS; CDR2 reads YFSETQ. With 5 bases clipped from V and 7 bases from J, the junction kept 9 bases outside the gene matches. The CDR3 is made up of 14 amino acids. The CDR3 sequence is CASRPGTSDGEQYF. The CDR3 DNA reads TGCGCCAGCAGGCCCGGGACTAGCGACGGTGAGCAGTACTTC.

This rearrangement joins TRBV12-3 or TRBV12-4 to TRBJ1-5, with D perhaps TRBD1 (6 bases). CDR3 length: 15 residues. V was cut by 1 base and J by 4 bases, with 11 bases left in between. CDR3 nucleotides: TGTGCCAGCAGTTTAGGTGTACAGGGTAATCAGCCCCAGCATTTT. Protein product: CASSLGVQGNQPQHF.

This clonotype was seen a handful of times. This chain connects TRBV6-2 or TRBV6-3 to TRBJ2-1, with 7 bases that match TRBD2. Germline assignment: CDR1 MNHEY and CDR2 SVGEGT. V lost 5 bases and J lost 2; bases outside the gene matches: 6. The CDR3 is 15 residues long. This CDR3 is CASSQGTNPYNEQFF. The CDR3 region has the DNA TGTGCCAGCAGTCAAGGGACTAACCCCTACAATGAGCAGTTCTTC.

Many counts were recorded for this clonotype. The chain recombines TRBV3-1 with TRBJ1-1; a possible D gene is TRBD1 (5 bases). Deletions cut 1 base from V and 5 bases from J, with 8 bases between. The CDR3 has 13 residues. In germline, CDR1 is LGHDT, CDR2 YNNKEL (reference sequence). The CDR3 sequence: CASSQVRGTEAFF. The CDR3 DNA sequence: TGTGCCAGCAGCCAAGTTAGGGGTACTGAAGCTTTCTTT.

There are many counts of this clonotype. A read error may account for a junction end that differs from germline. The CDR3 loop reads CASSIPSSYNEQFF. CDR3 coding DNA: TGTGCCAGCAGTATCCCTAGCTCCTACAATGAGCAGTTCTTC. The chain uses TRBV5-1 and TRBJ2-1; D not resolved. The germline V gene has CDR1 SGHRS and CDR2 YFSETQ. The CDR3 sequence is 14 residues long.

The CDR3 loop is CASSTHTGGYSEQYF. CDR3 sequence (DNA): TGTGCCAGCAGCACCCACACAGGGGGGTACAGCGAGCAGTACTTC. The chain couples TRBV9 to TRBJ2-5; 8 nucleotides agree with TRBD1. The last part of the DNA fits TRBJ2-7 better; the J call may be wrong. CDR3 size: 15 residues. Germline CDR1 SGDLS, CDR2 YYNGEE.

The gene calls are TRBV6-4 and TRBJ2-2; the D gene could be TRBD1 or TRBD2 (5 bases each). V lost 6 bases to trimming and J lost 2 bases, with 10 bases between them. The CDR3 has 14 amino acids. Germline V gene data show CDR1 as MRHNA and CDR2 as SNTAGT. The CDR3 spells CASRPGRNTGELFF. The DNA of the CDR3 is TGTGCCAGCAGGCCGGGACGTAACACCGGGGAGCTGTTTTTT.

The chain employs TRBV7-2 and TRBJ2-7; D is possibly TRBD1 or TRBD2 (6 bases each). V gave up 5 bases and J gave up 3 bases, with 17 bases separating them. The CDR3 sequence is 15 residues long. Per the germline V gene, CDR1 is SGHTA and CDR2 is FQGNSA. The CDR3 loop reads CASSPAGQGYYEQYF. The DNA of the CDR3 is TGTGCCAGCAGCCCCGCGGGGCAGGGGTACTACGAGCAGTACTTC.

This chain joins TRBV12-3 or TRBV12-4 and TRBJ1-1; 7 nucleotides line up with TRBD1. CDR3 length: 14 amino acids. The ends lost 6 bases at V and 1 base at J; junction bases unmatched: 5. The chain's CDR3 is CASRLGQTNTEAFF. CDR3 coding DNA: TGTGCCAGCAGGCTGGGACAGACGAACACTGAAGCTTTCTTT.